These 10 T cell receptor beta chains were all obtained from the same sample, sequenced in a study of T-cell reconstitution after alpha-beta-depleted transplantation in children. TCRbeta library preparation incorporated unique molecular identifiers. In TCRdb, the PCR reads were re-called with MiXCR into one record per CDR3 protein. Of approximately 520,000 distinct CDR3 sequences detected, less than 35% appear once; the ten largest clones hold 2% to 2.5%. This sample comprised PBMCs from the stem cell graft donor, obtained from the stem cell graft. The origin of the receptors is a human donor who donated a stem cell graft to a child with aplastic anemia.

The chain carries TRBV7-9 and TRBJ1-6, with 9 positions matching TRBD1. This CDR3 contains 16 residues. CDR1 and CDR2 (germline): SEHNR, FQNEAQ (reference sequence). With V trimmed by 1 base and J by 7 bases, 5 bases remained unmatched. As DNA, the CDR3 is TGTGCCAGCAGCTTAGGGACAGGGGTCGGGAATTCACCCCTCCACTTT. This sequence encodes CASSLGTGVGNSPLHF.

This clonotype was found a few times. This CDR3 reads CASSTQGGREGGGEQFF. CDR3 nucleotide sequence: TGTGCCAGCAGCACCCAAGGCGGGAGGGAAGGCGGGGGTGAGCAGTTCTTC. The chain carries TRBV6-1 and TRBJ2-1; the match to TRBD2 covers 9 bases. Germline V gene data show CDR1 as MNHNS and CDR2 as SASEGT. There are 17 residues in the CDR3. Trimming removed 6 bases from V and 9 bases from J; junction bases left unmatched: 18.

V is TRBV5-1 and J is TRBJ1-1; 7 nucleotides line up with TRBD1. V lost 3 bases, J lost 0 bases, and 17 bases stayed unmatched. CDR1 is SGHRS, CDR2 YFSETQ, per germline. The CDR3 totals 19 residues. The CDR3 loop reads CASSSRGDDRVGVNTEAFF. The CDR3 coding sequence is TGCGCCAGCAGCTCGCGTGGAGATGACAGGGTTGGAGTGAACACTGAAGCTTTCTTT.

This sequence joins TRBV20-1 and TRBJ2-7; a weak D match, TRBD1 (6 bases). CDR3 length: 13 amino acids. Germline loops: CDR1 DFQATT, CDR2 SNEGSKA (reference sequence). V was clipped by 8 bases and J by 2 bases, with 16 bases between them. CDR3 sequence (DNA): TGCAGTATGACCGGGACACGTACCTACGAGCAGTACTTC. Its translation: CSMTGTRTYEQYF.

This clonotype appeared a few times. This sequence joins TRBV6-6 and TRBJ2-7, with D hard to call. Germline CDR1 MNHNY, CDR2 SVGAGI (reference sequence). V was clipped by 3 bases and J by 4 bases, with 10 bases between them. This CDR3 is 13 amino acids long. In DNA, the CDR3 is TGTGCCAGCAGTTATCTGGTAGGGTACGAGCAGTACGTC. As protein: CASSYLVGYEQYV.

This clonotype was recorded a few times. This sequence joins TRBV6-5 and TRBJ2-7; D gene ambiguous. This CDR3 comprises 16 residues. In germline, CDR1 is MNHEY, CDR2 SVGAGI. V lost 0 bases and J lost 5, with 17 bases in between. The CDR3 sequence is CASSYSSGIYPHEQYV. The CDR3 DNA sequence: TGTGCCAGCAGTTACTCGTCTGGAATCTACCCCCACGAGCAGTACGTC.

In its sample, this clonotype was seen a few times. The chain links TRBV29-1 to TRBJ1-1, with TRBD1 as a possible D gene (5 bases). In germline, CDR1 is SQVTM, CDR2 ANQGSEA. This CDR3 has 11 amino acids. Trimming took 6 bases from V and 1 from J, leaving 6 bases between them. CDR3 amino acids: CSVQGNTEAFF. For the CDR3, the DNA is TGCAGCGTGCAGGGGAACACTGAAGCTTTCTTT.

This clonotype came up many times. V usage is TRBV29-1 and J usage is TRBJ1-1; 8 bases align to TRBD1. Germline loops: CDR1 SQVTM, CDR2 ANQGSEA. This CDR3 contains 14 residues. Trimming cost V 8 bases and J 1 base; bases outside gene matches: 9. The CDR3 sequence: CSIWTGTENTEAFF. CDR3 bases: TGCAGCATCTGGACAGGGACGGAGAACACTGAAGCTTTCTTT.

The rearrangement joins TRBV5-5 to TRBJ1-1; D is uncertain. Trimming cost V 0 bases and J 1 base, with 13 bases left between them. Germline V CDR1 and CDR2: SGHKS, YYEKEE (reference sequence). This CDR3 is 16 amino acids long. The CDR3 nucleotides are TGTGCCAGCAGCTTGGCGGCAGACATCCAGAACACTGAAGCTTTCTTT. Translating gives CASSLAADIQNTEAFF.

This rearrangement joins TRBV30 to TRBJ2-1, with D possibly being TRBD2 (6 bases). V was cut by 0 bases and J by 2 bases, with 17 bases left in between. This CDR3 has 17 residues. The germline V gene has CDR1 GTSNPN and CDR2 SVGIG (reference sequence). The CDR3 DNA reads TGTGCCTGGAGTGTACTGTTGATAGGCGGGACCTACAATGAGCAGTTCTTC. Its translation is CAWSVLLIGGTYNEQFF.